The clone carrying this T cell receptor beta chain showed up just once. Repertoires were generated with immunoSEQ multiplex PCR, while TCRdb's copy carries only in-frame clones and drops some. The data show approximately 170,000 clones, approximately 92% seen once. This sample was taken from a study of control samples from healthy donors and cancer patients. V lost 3 bases and J lost 2, with 16 bases in between. The CDR3 consists of 15 residues. CDR1 DFQATT and CDR2 SNEGSKA come from the germline V gene (reference sequence). The rearrangement links TRBV20-1 to TRBJ1-1; weak D call: TRBD1 (6 bases). This receptor was taken from a man in his thirties or forties in good health. Sequenced sample: blood. CDR3 amino acids: CSASFPGRGNTEAFF. DNA of the CDR3: TGCAGTGCTAGTTTTCCTGGCAGGGGCAACACTGAAGCTTTCTTT.